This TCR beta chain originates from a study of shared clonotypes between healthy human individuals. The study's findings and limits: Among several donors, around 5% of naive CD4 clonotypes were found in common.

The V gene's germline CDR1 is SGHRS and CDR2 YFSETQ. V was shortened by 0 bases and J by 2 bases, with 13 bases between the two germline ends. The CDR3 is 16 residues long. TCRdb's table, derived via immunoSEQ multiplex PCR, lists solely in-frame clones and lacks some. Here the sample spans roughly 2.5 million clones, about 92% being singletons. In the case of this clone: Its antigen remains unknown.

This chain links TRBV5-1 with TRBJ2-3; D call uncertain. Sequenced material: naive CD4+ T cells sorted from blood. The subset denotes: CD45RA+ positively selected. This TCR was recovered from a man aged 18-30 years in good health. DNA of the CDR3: TGCGCCAGCAGCTTGGACGGCGTGCCATCCACAGATACGCAGTATTTT. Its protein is CASSLDGVPSTDTQYF.